These 11 T cell receptor beta chains share one sample of origin, sequenced in a study of cytomegalovirus exposure and HLA in healthy donors. The PCR contained 60 Vbeta and 13 Jbeta primers. Clones were sequenced by immunoSEQ multiplex PCR, and TCRdb holds only the in-frame ones, with some missing. The sample includes about 210,000 clones, 82% seen only once; the top ten take around 6%. Sequencing input: PBMCs. The receptor set was obtained from a man between 35 and 55 years old in good health and CMV-seropositive.

V gene TRBV12-5 combines with J gene TRBJ2-1, with D possibly matching TRBD1 (6 bases). CDR1 is LGHNT and CDR2 is FRNRAP in the germline V gene. V lost 4 bases, J lost 8 bases, and 12 bases lay in between. The CDR3 totals 13 residues. The CDR3 DNA follows: TGTGCTAGTGGTTACCAGGGGAGAGATGAGCAGTTCTTC. Amino acid sequence: CASGYQGRDEQFF.

The genes are TRBV6-6 and TRBJ2-1; D is unresolved. V lost 6 bases to trimming and J lost 6 bases, with 9 bases between them. The CDR3 has 12 amino acids. Germline values: CDR1 MNHNY, CDR2 SVGAGI (reference sequence). The CDR3 nucleotides read TGTGCCAGCAGGCTAGAGACCAATGAGCAGTTCTTC. Its protein product is CASRLETNEQFF.

This clone was counted a few times. The genes are TRBV30 and TRBJ1-5; unclear D gene. The germline V gene has CDR1 GTSNPN and CDR2 SVGIG (reference sequence). Deletions cut 3 bases from V and 0 bases from J, with 12 bases between. The CDR3 spans 15 residues. CDR3 amino acids: CAWSAGGNSNQPQHF. The CDR3 bases are TGTGCCTGGAGCGCGGGAGGGAATAGCAATCAGCCCCAGCATTTT. Using reference TRBV30 and TRBJ1-5 for the parts outside the CDR3, the full variable domain is SQTIHQWPATLVQPVGSPLSLECTVEGTSNPNLYWYRQAAGRGLQLLFYSVGIGQISSEVPQNLSASRPQDRQFILSSKKLLLSDSGFYLCAWSAGGNSNQPQHFGDGTRLSIL.

Here the CDR3 reads CSDRTGNTEAFF. CDR3 nucleotide sequence: TGCAGCGATAGGACAGGGAACACTGAAGCTTTCTTT. This chain connects TRBV29-1 to TRBJ1-1; 7 bases agree with TRBD1. This CDR3 region has 12 residues. The V gene's germline CDR1 is SQVTM and CDR2 ANQGSEA. After removal of 7 bases from V and 1 base from J, the junction contained 3 bases not matched to a gene.

The V and J genes are TRBV5-4 and TRBJ1-2; D might be TRBD1 (6 bases). Trimming took 4 bases from V and 5 from J, leaving 18 bases between them. CDR3 size: 15 residues. Germline values: CDR1 SGHNT, CDR2 YYREEE (reference sequence). DNA of the CDR3: TGTGCCAGCAGCCCCGTGGGGACAAAGGTTTATGGCTACACCTTC. Translating gives CASSPVGTKVYGYTF.

The V and J genes are TRBV5-6 and TRBJ1-1; no firm D call. The CDR3 contains 15 residues. V shed 4 bases and J shed 3 bases, with 16 bases lying between them. From germline, CDR1 is SGHDT and CDR2 YYEEEE. CDR3 sequence (DNA): TGTGCCAGCAGCGCACGATCGGGGTTTGACACTGAAGCTTTCTTT. It is translated as CASSARSGFDTEAFF.

The rearrangement uses TRBV4-1 and TRBJ2-7; 10 bases match TRBD2. This CDR3 spans 16 amino acids. CDR1 is MGHRA and CDR2 is YSYEKL in the germline V gene. Trimming at V came to 3 bases and at J to 4 bases, leaving 9 bases not matched to a gene. The CDR3 region has the DNA TGCGCCAGCAGCCACCAAGGACTAGCGGAAAAATACGAGCAGTACTTC. Protein product: CASSHQGLAEKYEQYF.

V is TRBV6-5 and J is TRBJ2-7; 8 bases agree with TRBD1. Germline V gives CDR1 MNHEY, CDR2 SVGAGI. This CDR3 is built from 15 residues. V lost 6 bases and J lost 1; bases outside the gene matches: 8. CDR3 residues: CASSRTGTGSYEQYF. For the CDR3, the DNA is TGTGCCAGCAGCCGAACCGGGACAGGATCCTACGAGCAGTACTTC.

V usage is TRBV28 and J usage is TRBJ1-5; 8 nucleotides agree with TRBD1. The CDR3 covers 18 residues. Germline CDR1 and CDR2: MDHEN and SYDVKM. V gave up 5 bases and J gave up 2 bases; unmatched junction bases: 14. CDR3 region: CASSVFPQGAGGNQPQHF. CDR3 DNA sequence: TGTGCCAGCAGTGTCTTCCCTCAGGGGGCGGGAGGCAATCAGCCCCAGCATTTT.

J is TRBJ2-2 and V is TRBV6-4; 7 bases line up with TRBD2. Germline CDR1 and CDR2: MRHNA and SNTAGT. The CDR3 sequence is 14 residues long. Trimming cost V 4 bases and J 1 base; bases outside gene matches: 0. The CDR3 spells CASSASGNTGELFF. The CDR3 DNA follows: TGTGCCAGCAGTGCTAGCGGGAACACCGGGGAGCTGTTTTTT.

Only a few counts were recorded for this clone. The rearrangement uses TRBV28 and TRBJ1-2; a possible D gene is TRBD1 (5 bases). CDR3 size: 14 residues. Trimming pared 5 bases from V and 8 bases from J, leaving 18 bases between. Germline V gene sequence: CDR1 MDHEN, CDR2 SYDVKM. CDR3 DNA sequence: TGTGCCAGCAGTACGAGTGGGGGGATCGAGGGCTACACCTTC. Residues: CASSTSGGIEGYTF.